This is a list of T cell receptor beta chains from one sample in a study of blood T cell repertoires in COVID-19. Repertoires were generated with immunoSEQ multiplex PCR, while TCRdb's copy carries only in-frame clones and drops some. The table has around 250,000 clones, about four fifths seen once. Specimen: peripheral blood. The receptor set was obtained from a man under 40 who had recovered from COVID-19. Both conserved end residues are part of each CDR3. A D gene is named only where the DNA matches it firmly. Not all rows give a size; the values are once, few, many and, for expanded clones, a class.

- 14 TRBJ2-2 TRBV7-2 - TGTGCCAGCAGCTTAGGGCTCGGGACCGGGGAGCTGTTTTTT CASSLGLGTGELFF
TRBD2 14 TRBJ2-3 TRBV5-1 - TGCGCCAGCAGCTTGGGGGAGGGGTCAGATACGCAGTATTTT CASSLGEGSDTQYF
TRBD2 16 TRBJ2-2 TRBV3-1/TRBV3-2 - TGTGCCAGCAGCCAACGACTAGCGCCTAACACCGGGGAGCTGTTTTTT CASSQRLAPNTGELFF
- 14 TRBJ1-4 TRBV7-8 - TGTGCCAGCAGCCTAACAGCAACTAATGAAAAACTGTTTTTT CASSLTATNEKLFF
TRBD1 14 TRBJ1-2 TRBV5-4 - TGTGCCAGCAGCTTGGGGGGACAGTACTATGGCTACACCTTC CASSLGGQYYGYTF
TRBD2 16 TRBJ2-5 TRBV6-6 - TGTGCCAGCAGTTACCCTAGCGGGGGCCTCCAAGAGACCCAGTACTTC CASSYPSGGLQETQYF
- 18 TRBJ1-5 TRBV6-4 - TGTGCCAGCAGTTCACAGGGTCCATCTTTAAATGGCAATCAGCCCCAGCATTTT CASSSQGPSLNGNQPQHF
- 15 TRBJ2-1 TRBV7-9 - TGTGCCGTTTCCCCGTGGGGCCGCTCCTACAATGAGCAGTTCTTC CAVSPWGRSYNEQFF
- 15 TRBJ1-2 TRBV28 - TGTGCCAGCAGTTTAACCCATGGGGGGGCCTATGGCTACACCTTC CASSLTHGGAYGYTF
TRBD2 14 TRBJ2-3 TRBV2 - TGTGCCAGCAGTGTAGCGGGGGGTCGGTATACGCAGTATTTT CASSVAGGRYTQYF
TRBD1 14 TRBJ1-4 TRBV7-8 - TGTGCCAGCAGCTCAGACAGGGTAGGGGAAAAACTGTTTTTT CASSSDRVGEKLFF
TRBD2 14 TRBJ2-1 TRBV9 - TGTGCCAGCAGCGTTCGACCCGAACCGGGAGGAAAGTTCTTC CASSVRPEPGGKFF
TRBD1 14 TRBJ2-5 TRBV23-1 - TGCGTCGGGGGGACAGGGGCCCCGCGAGAGACCCAGTACTTC CVGGTGAPRETQYF
TRBD2 16 TRBJ2-1 TRBV6-1 - TGTGCCAGCAGTGCAATGGGACTAGCGGGGTTGGATGAGCAGTTCTTC CASSAMGLAGLDEQFF
TRBD1 14 TRBJ1-2 TRBV5-4 - TGTGCCAGCAGCATAGACCGGGACAGGGCAGGCTACACCTTC CASSIDRDRAGYTF
TRBD1 14 TRBJ1-2 TRBV19 - TGTGCCAGTACTCCCGGACAGGGGCTCTATGGCTACACCTTC CASTPGQGLYGYTF
TRBD2 15 TRBJ2-1 TRBV2 - TGTGCCAGCAGCGCTAGCGGGGGGGCGTACAATGAGCAGTTCTTC CASSASGGAYNEQFF
- 15 TRBJ1-2 TRBV2 - TGTGCCAGCAGTGAATCGGGTTCAGTGAACTATGGCTACACCTTC CASSESGSVNYGYTF
TRBD1 13 TRBJ1-1 TRBV5-8 - TGTGCCAGCAGCCTAGGACAGGGCGCTGAAGCTTTCTTT CASSLGQGAEAFF
- 12 TRBJ1-2 TRBV28 - TGTGCCAGCAGTTTGGGGAGCTATGGCTACACCTTC CASSLGSYGYTF
TRBD2 19 TRBJ2-5 TRBV29-1 once TGCAGCGTTGAAGATCGGGGGGGAATTCAACTTTGGGGCGAAGAGACCCAGTACTTC CSVEDRGGIQLWGEETQYF
TRBD1 14 TRBJ2-2 TRBV5-1 - TGCGCCAGCAGCTTAACAGGGGACACCGGGGAGCTGTTTTTT CASSLTGDTGELFF
TRBD1 12 TRBJ1-4 TRBV4-1 many TGCGCCAGCAGCCACCAGGGGGCCTTCCAACTTTTT CASSHQGAFQLF
- 14 TRBJ2-7 TRBV7-9 - TGTGCCAGCAGCTTAGATCTAGCCTCGGGAGAGCAGTACTTC CASSLDLASGEQYF
TRBD2 14 TRBJ2-2 TRBV3-1/TRBV3-2 once TGTGCCAGCAGCCCCTTACTAGCGGCCGGGGAGCTGTTTTTT CASSPLLAAGELFF
- 16 TRBJ1-2 TRBV6-6 - TGTGCCAGCAGTTACGGCGCGGGACGGACGAACTATGGCTACACCTTC CASSYGAGRTNYGYTF
TRBD2 18 TRBJ2-1 TRBV5-4 - TGTGCCAGCAGCTTGGGCCCGCGGGGGGAAAGCTCCTACAATGAGCAGTTCTTC CASSLGPRGESSYNEQFF
- 13 TRBJ1-3 TRBV9 - TGTGCCAGCAGCGAGACAGCTGGAAACACCATATATTTT CASSETAGNTIYF
- 13 TRBJ2-7 TRBV2 once TGTGCCAGCACCGGTCCGGGCTCCTACGAGCAGTACTTC CASTGPGSYEQYF
TRBD2 17 TRBJ2-5 TRBV18 - TGTGCCAGCTCACCACCAGCGTGGACTAGCGGGGAAGAGACCCAGTACTTC CASSPPAWTSGEETQYF
- 13 TRBJ1-6 TRBV29-1 - TGCAGCGTCGAGGTCTATACGGGTTCACCCCTCCACTTT CSVEVYTGSPLHF
TRBD1 13 TRBJ2-7 TRBV6-6 once TGTGCCAGCAGACGGGGACAGGGAGGCGAGCAGTACTTC CASRRGQGGEQYF
TRBD1 17 TRBJ1-6 TRBV28 - TGTGCCAGCAGTTTATTGCCCCGGGACAGGGCTAATTCACCCCTCCACTTT CASSLLPRDRANSPLHF
TRBD1 17 TRBJ2-5 TRBV9 - TGTGCCAGCAGCCCCGACCTCTTTGGACAGGGCGGACAGACCCAGTACTTC CASSPDLFGQGGQTQYF
TRBD1 17 TRBJ1-4 TRBV18 - TGTGCCAGCTCACCACTACGCCCGGGACAGGGTAATGAAAAACTGTTTTTT CASSPLRPGQGNEKLFF
TRBD2 14 TRBJ2-1 TRBV28 - TGTGCCAGCAAAGCGGGGAGCTCCTACAATGAGCAGTTCTTC CASKAGSSYNEQFF
TRBD1 15 TRBJ1-1 TRBV3-1/TRBV3-2 - TGTGCCAGCAGCCTGTCACAGGGGCAGGACACTGAAGCTTTCTTT CASSLSQGQDTEAFF
TRBD1 16 TRBJ2-2 TRBV18 - TGTGCCAGCTCAGCGCCGGGACAGGGGGACACCGGGGAGCTGTTTTTT CASSAPGQGDTGELFF
TRBD2 17 TRBJ2-7 TRBV4-1 - TGCGCCAGCAGCCGCTCCGGGGCGGGGGGGCAGTCCTACGAGCAGTACTTC CASSRSGAGGQSYEQYF
- 12 TRBJ1-1 TRBV20-1 - TGCAGTGCTAGTCTGGTTCGGGCTGAAGCTTTCTTT CSASLVRAEAFF
TRBD1 16 TRBJ2-3 TRBV6-2/TRBV6-3 - TGTGCCAGCAGCCCTGGGACAGGGTCCCCTACAGATACGCAGTATTTT CASSPGTGSPTDTQYF
TRBD2 15 TRBJ2-4 TRBV28 - TGTGCCAGCAGTTTATCCGCGGGGGTAAGGAACATTCAGTACTTC CASSLSAGVRNIQYF
- 15 TRBJ2-7 TRBV5-6 - TGTGCCAGCAGCAGGTACAGGGACCTCTACGAGGAGCAGTACTTC CASSRYRDLYEEQYF
- 12 TRBJ1-2 TRBV19 once TGTGCCAGCCAGACATCTAACTATGGCTACACCTTC CASQTSNYGYTF
- 15 TRBJ2-1 TRBV7-9 - TGTGCCAGCAGCCTGAGAGGAGGGTCCTACAATGAGCAGTTCTTC CASSLRGGSYNEQFF